A single sample is the source of the 30 T cell receptor beta chains below, sequenced in a study of cytomegalovirus exposure and HLA in healthy donors. The PCR had 60 Vbeta and 13 Jbeta primers. Clones were sequenced by immunoSEQ multiplex PCR, and TCRdb holds only the in-frame ones, with some missing. The sample consists of about 120,000 clones, 81% of them appearing once. The sample was PBMCs. The receptors come from a woman aged 40 to 50 in good health and CMV-seronegative.

This chain joins TRBV29-1 and TRBJ1-1; 8 bases are shared with TRBD1. V trimming: 4 bases; J trimming: 5 bases; junction bases outside the gene matches: 6. Germline V gene lookup returns CDR1 SQVTM and CDR2 ANQGSEA. This CDR3 contains 13 residues. The CDR3, as DNA: TGCAGCGTTGTTGGGACAGGTCTGACTGAAGCTTTCTTT. Translation: CSVVGTGLTEAFF.

This sequence joins TRBV7-2 and TRBJ2-5; D perhaps matches TRBD2 (5 bases). The CDR3 has 16 residues. The germline V gene has CDR1 SGHTA and CDR2 FQGNSA. The V gene lost 0 bases and the J gene lost 1 base, with 12 bases spanning the gap. In DNA, the CDR3 is TGTGCCAGCAGCTTAGCTGCCGGACGGGGCCAAGAGACCCAGTACTTC. Protein sequence: CASSLAAGRGQETQYF.

The V gene is TRBV30, the J gene TRBJ2-5; 8 bases line up with TRBD2. Germline assignment: CDR1 GTSNPN and CDR2 SVGIG (reference sequence). The CDR3 is made up of 15 amino acids. Trimming cost V 4 bases and J 0 bases; bases outside gene matches: 7. CDR3 in amino acids: CAWKIGLAYQETQYF. CDR3 DNA sequence: TGTGCCTGGAAGATAGGACTAGCCTACCAAGAGACCCAGTACTTC.

This chain joins TRBV9 and TRBJ2-3; 11 nucleotides line up with TRBD2. With V trimmed by 0 bases and J by 6 bases, 3 bases remained unmatched. Germline CDR1 and CDR2: SGDLS and YYNGEE. CDR3 length equals 15 residues. CDR3 DNA sequence: TGTGCCAGCAGCGTAGTGCCTAGCGGGGGGGATACGCAGTATTTT. Translated: CASSVVPSGGDTQYF.

This chain connects TRBV18 to TRBJ1-1; possible D gene TRBD1, 6 bases. The length of the CDR3 is 12 residues. Germline V gene sequence: CDR1 KGHSH, CDR2 LQKENI. Trimming took 4 bases from V and 11 from J, leaving 14 bases between them. The CDR3 spells CASSLETGYAFF. DNA for the CDR3: TGTGCCAGCTCACTCGAGACAGGTTACGCTTTCTTT.

In nucleotides, the CDR3 is TGTGCCAGCAGCGTAGTAGATACTGGAAACACCATATATTTT. Protein product: CASSVVDTGNTIYF. V is TRBV9 and J is TRBJ1-3, with D unresolved. Deletions cut 0 bases from V and 2 bases from J, with 6 bases between. There are 14 residues in the CDR3. The germline V gene encodes CDR1 SGDLS and CDR2 YYNGEE.

The CDR3 nucleotides are TGTGCCAGCAGCCCCGGGGGACAGGGAATGTCCTACGAGCAGTACTTC. Its translation: CASSPGGQGMSYEQYF. The rearrangement links TRBV5-6 to TRBJ2-7; the match to TRBD1 covers 9 bases. The CDR3 is made up of 16 amino acids. Germline CDR1 is SGHDT and CDR2 is YYEEEE. V was pared by 4 bases and J by 1 base, with 9 bases of the junction left unmatched. Together with reference TRBV5-6 and TRBJ2-7, the CDR3 gives the full variable domain: DAGVTQSPTHLIKTRGQQVTLRCSPKSGHDTVSWYQQALGQGPQFIFQYYEEEERQRGNFPDRFSGHQFPNYSSELNVNALLLGDSALYLCASSPGGQGMSYEQYFGPGTRLTVT.

This chain uses TRBV2 with TRBJ1-1; D is perhaps TRBD1 (6 bases). Trimming took off 7 bases at V and 4 bases at J, with 22 bases between the two ends. The CDR3 consists of 16 residues. CDR1 and CDR2 (germline): SNHLY, FYNNEI. CDR3 in amino acids: CASKPGGGGRSTEAFF. CDR3 bases: TGTGCCAGCAAACCTGGGGGGGGCGGTCGAAGCACTGAAGCTTTCTTT.

This sequence joins TRBV11-2 and TRBJ2-2, with 8 bases fitting TRBD2. CDR3 length: 16 amino acids. CDR1 is SGHAT and CDR2 is FQNNGV in the germline V gene. V lost 7 bases and J lost 6; bases outside the gene matches: 13. This CDR3 is CASTASVAGGAGELFF. CDR3 DNA: TGTGCCAGCACAGCTAGTGTGGCCGGGGGGGCCGGGGAGCTGTTTTTT.

This chain uses TRBV19 with TRBJ1-1; weak D call: TRBD1 (5 bases). The CDR3 loop spans 13 amino acids. Germline V lookup: CDR1 LNHDA, CDR2 SQIVND (reference sequence). V gave up 6 bases and J gave up 1 base, with 9 bases separating them. The CDR3 sequence: CASSLQENTEAFF. The DNA of the CDR3 is TGTGCCAGTAGCTTACAGGAGAACACTGAAGCTTTCTTT.

Note on this clone: The identical CDR3 is also encoded by other nucleotide sequences in the sample. The chain employs TRBV29-1 and TRBJ2-3, with TRBD2 matching over 7 bases. Trimming cost V 1 base and J 4 bases; bases outside gene matches: 5. The CDR3 covers 14 residues. Per germline, CDR1 SQVTM and CDR2 ANQGSEA. This CDR3 is CSVEGGRGADTQYF. DNA for the CDR3: TGCAGCGTTGAAGGGGGGAGGGGCGCAGATACGCAGTATTTT.

The gene calls are TRBV6-4 and TRBJ2-1, with 13 bases fitting TRBD2. The CDR3 totals 16 residues. Germline V gene lookup returns CDR1 MRHNA and CDR2 SNTAGT. J gave up 7 bases and V 4 bases, and 7 bases lay outside the gene matches. The CDR3 sequence: CASSARMTSGRNEQFF. Written as DNA, the CDR3 is TGTGCCAGCAGTGCCCGTATGACTAGCGGGAGGAATGAGCAGTTCTTC.

V gene TRBV29-1 combines with J gene TRBJ1-1, with 10 bases lining up with TRBD1. V gave up 7 bases and J gave up 1 base; unmatched junction bases: 12. The CDR3 is 16 residues long. Germline V gene sequence: CDR1 SQVTM, CDR2 ANQGSEA. The CDR3 nucleotides are TGCAGCGGAGAGGGACAGGGGAAGGCATCGAACACTGAAGCTTTCTTT. Translation gives CSGEGQGKASNTEAFF.

The CDR3 loop reads CASSQILAGGPHNEQFF. The CDR3 DNA reads TGTGCCAGCTCACAAATCTTAGCGGGAGGGCCCCACAATGAGCAGTTCTTC. This chain connects TRBV18 to TRBJ2-1; 11 nucleotides line up with TRBD2. The germline V gene has CDR1 KGHSH and CDR2 LQKENI. The V and J ends lost 4 bases and 5 bases, in that order; junction bases with no gene match: 10. This CDR3 region has 17 residues.

The chain has TRBV6-6 and TRBJ1-2; no clear D. From germline, CDR1 is MNHNY and CDR2 SVGAGI (reference sequence). Between the trimmed V and J ends, which lost 6 bases and 0 bases, there was a span of 5 bases. The CDR3 length is 12 residues. Here the CDR3 DNA reads TGTGCCAGCAGCCCTCCTAACTATGGCTACACCTTC. It encodes CASSPPNYGYTF.

The chain joins TRBV5-1 to TRBJ1-2; D possibly corresponds to TRBD1 (6 bases). V was trimmed by 3 bases and J by 4 bases, leaving 13 bases between them. This CDR3 region has 14 residues. Germline V gene sequence: CDR1 SGHRS, CDR2 YFSETQ. CDR3 residues: CASSSTGTSYGYTF. The CDR3 bases are TGCGCCAGCAGCTCGACAGGTACCTCCTATGGCTACACCTTC. Drawing the rest from reference TRBV5-1 and TRBJ1-2, the complete variable domain is KAGVTQTPRYLIKTRGQQVTLSCSPISGHRSVSWYQQTPGQGLQFLFEYFSETQRNKGNFPGRFSGRQFSNSRSEMNVSTLELGDSALYLCASSSTGTSYGYTFGSGTRLTVV.

J is TRBJ2-3 and V is TRBV7-3, with 9 nucleotides matching TRBD1. In germline, CDR1 is SGHTA, CDR2 FQGTGA. Unmatched junction bases numbered 5, after V lost 4 bases and J lost 6 bases. The CDR3 extends over 14 amino acids. CDR3 nucleotides: TGTGCCAGCAGCTCGAACAGGGGGCGGGATACGCAGTATTTT. Translation: CASSSNRGRDTQYF.

This clone was counted between two and nine times. V is TRBV6-5 and J is TRBJ1-2, with TRBD1 identical over 8 bases. CDR1 is MNHEY, CDR2 SVGAGI, per germline. The CDR3 loop spans 14 amino acids. V was clipped by 6 bases and J by 4 bases; unmatched bases: 7. The CDR3 reads CASSSTDRAYGYTF. The CDR3 region has the DNA TGTGCCAGCAGCTCCACGGACAGGGCCTATGGCTACACCTTC.

The chain has TRBV18 and TRBJ2-2, with 11 bases that match TRBD1. This CDR3 region has 16 residues. The J segment lost 6 bases and the V segment lost 6 bases, leaving 9 bases of the junction unmatched. Germline CDR1 is KGHSH and CDR2 is LQKENI. CDR3 nucleotide sequence: TGTGCCAGCTCCGGACAGGGGGCTGGGATCGCCGGGGAGCTGTTTTTT. Protein sequence: CASSGQGAGIAGELFF.

The CDR3 bases are TGTGCCAGCAGTCGACTAGGGAACACTGAAGCTTTCTTT. It is translated as CASSRLGNTEAFF. The chain links TRBV6-5 to TRBJ1-1; D is ambiguous. The CDR3 extends over 13 amino acids. In germline, CDR1 is MNHEY, CDR2 SVGAGI. Trimming removed 5 bases at V and 1 base at J, with 8 bases between.

The V gene is TRBV4-2, the J gene TRBJ2-7; perhaps TRBD2 as D (6 bases). The germline V gene encodes CDR1 LGHNA and CDR2 YNFKEQ. The V end was cut by 3 bases, the J end by 0 bases, with 6 bases between. The CDR3 is 13 residues long. CDR3 DNA: TGTGCCAGCAGCCATAGCGGCTCCTACGAGCAGTACTTC. It codes for CASSHSGSYEQYF.

This clone appeared a few times. The chain combines TRBV4-2 with TRBJ1-1, with TRBD1 identical over 7 bases. Per germline, CDR1 LGHNA and CDR2 YNFKEQ. This CDR3 contains 15 residues. V lost 6 bases, J lost 3 bases, and 10 bases stayed unmatched. The CDR3 reads CASSQPRGLYTEAFF. CDR3 nucleotide sequence: TGTGCCAGCAGTCAACCCAGGGGGTTGTACACTGAAGCTTTCTTT.

This rearrangement joins TRBV4-2 to TRBJ1-2, with TRBD1 matching over 8 bases. The CDR3 covers 15 residues. Germline CDR1 LGHNA, CDR2 YNFKEQ. V shed 4 bases, J shed 3 bases, and the junction held 7 bases outside the gene matches. This CDR3 is CASSPKYRGDYGYTF. The CDR3 DNA is TGTGCCAGCAGCCCGAAGTACAGGGGGGACTATGGCTACACCTTC.

The J gene is TRBJ1-1, the V gene TRBV5-1, with D perhaps matching TRBD1 (5 bases). CDR3 size: 14 residues. Germline V gene sequence: CDR1 SGHRS, CDR2 YFSETQ. The ends were cut back, 0 bases at V and 5 bases at J, with 11 bases in the middle. The CDR3 bases are TGCGCCAGCAGCTTGGTGGCAGGGCCAACTGAAGCTTTCTTT. Residues: CASSLVAGPTEAFF.

The DNA for the CDR3 is TGTGCCAGCAGTGCCAAAGAGACCCAGTACTTC. Translated, it gives CASSAKETQYF. The chain carries TRBV2 and TRBJ2-5; D unresolved. The CDR3 has 11 residues. Trimming removed 4 bases at V and 3 bases at J, with 3 bases between. Per the germline V gene, CDR1 is SNHLY and CDR2 is FYNNEI. The full variable domain, rest sourced from reference TRBV2 and TRBJ2-5, is EPEVTQTPSHQVTQMGQEVILRCVPISNHLYFYWYRQILGQKVEFLVSFYNNEISEKSEIFDDQFSVERPDGSNFTLKIRSTKLEDSAMYFCASSAKETQYFGPGTRLLVL.

The chain carries TRBV13 and TRBJ2-7; D unresolved. CDR3 length: 13 amino acids. The V end was cut by 4 bases, the J end by 0 bases, with 7 bases between. The germline CDR1 and CDR2 sequences are PRHDT and FYEKMQ (reference sequence). The CDR3 region is CASSSRSSYEQYF. The CDR3 nucleotides read TGTGCCAGCAGCTCCCGGTCCTCCTACGAGCAGTACTTC.

The chain uses TRBV5-1 and TRBJ2-3, with 11 bases identical to TRBD2. There are 16 residues in the CDR3. The germline V gene encodes CDR1 SGHRS and CDR2 YFSETQ. Losses at the gene ends were 4 bases for V and 3 bases for J; bases not matched to a gene: 7. The CDR3: CASSPPTSGETDTQYF. The CDR3 nucleotides read TGCGCCAGCAGCCCACCGACTAGCGGGGAAACAGATACGCAGTATTTT.

The rearrangement uses TRBV19 and TRBJ1-1, with 7 bases aligning to TRBD1. This CDR3 spans 13 amino acids. V lost 2 bases, J lost 4 bases, and 1 base stayed unmatched. The germline V gene has CDR1 LNHDA and CDR2 SQIVND (reference sequence). CDR3 amino acids: CASSINRGTEAFF. The CDR3 bases are TGTGCCAGTAGTATAAACAGGGGCACTGAAGCTTTCTTT.

The chain couples TRBV27 to TRBJ1-3; D call uncertain. Germline V CDR1 and CDR2: MNHEY, SMNVEV (reference sequence). The CDR3 sequence is 13 residues long. V was shortened by 4 bases and J by 3 bases, with 7 bases between the two germline ends. The CDR3 protein is CASSSGIGNTIYF. Here the CDR3 DNA reads TGTGCCAGCAGTTCCGGGATTGGAAACACCATATATTTT.

This clone was recorded once. CDR3 sequence (DNA): TGTGCCAGCAGCGGAGGGCAGCCGTACAATCAGCCCCAGCATTTT. This encodes CASSGGQPYNQPQHF. The V and J genes are TRBV2 and TRBJ1-5; no clear D. The V gene's germline CDR1 is SNHLY and CDR2 FYNNEI. V lost 6 bases to trimming and J lost 3 bases, with 15 bases between them. The CDR3 is made up of 15 amino acids.